This T cell receptor beta chain was profiled in a study of blood T cell repertoires in COVID-19. The data were produced by immunoSEQ multiplex PCR, yet TCRdb's version contains in-frame clones alone and is incomplete. The sample has a few hundred thousand clones, about 87% seen once; the top ten hold 1.9%. The CDR3 has 14 amino acids. With 8 bases clipped from V and 2 bases from J, the junction kept 5 bases outside the gene matches. Germline-derived CDR1 and CDR2 are MNHEY and SMNVEV (reference sequence). The sample consisted of PBMCs or T cells enriched from blood (not recorded which). The origin of this receptor is a man aged 40-49 years in a cohort exposed to, infected with or recovered from COVID-19 (not recorded which). This rearrangement joins TRBV27 to TRBJ1-1; 10 nucleotides agree with TRBD1. The CDR3 DNA reads TGTGCCAGCTCCGGGGACAGGGGTAACACTGAAGCTTTCTTT. This codes for CASSGDRGNTEAFF.